The rows below give T cell receptor beta chains drawn from one sample of a study of Ad26.COV2.S vaccination and SARS-CoV-2 variants. The assay was immunoSEQ multiplex PCR, and TCRdb's table has in-frame clones only and misses some. This sample has around 450,000 clones, with 89% found just once. The sequenced sample was peripheral blood, obtained in a trial of Ad26.COV2.S vaccine versus placebo. These receptor sequences come from a person between 18 and 65 years old who received the Ad26.COV2.S COVID-19 vaccine or a placebo. The CDR3 runs from the conserved cysteine through the conserved F or W. A D gene is named only where the DNA matches it firmly. Clone size is shown for a subset of rows, as once, few, many or a class of expanded clone.

V gene: TRBV7-9; clone size: .; J gene: TRBJ1-2; D gene: .; CDR3 DNA: TGTGCCAGCAGCTCGCAGGGATGGCAGGGCTACACCTTC; CDR3 protein: CASSSQGWQGYTF
V gene: TRBV9; clone size: .; J gene: TRBJ1-4; D gene: TRBD1; CDR3 DNA: TGTGCCAGCAGCGTAGCTAATGGAGCAGGGGGTAATGAAAAACTGTTTTTT; CDR3 protein: CASSVANGAGGNEKLFF
V gene: TRBV5-1; clone size: .; J gene: TRBJ1-4; D gene: .; CDR3 DNA: TGCGCCAGCAGCTCTGACCCCCAGAAAGGGGGTACTAATGAAAAACTGTTTTTT; CDR3 protein: CASSSDPQKGGTNEKLFF
V gene: TRBV15; clone size: few; J gene: TRBJ1-1; D gene: .; CDR3 DNA: TGTGCCACCAGCGGCGGGGGGGTGACTTTCTTT; CDR3 protein: CATSGGGVTFF
V gene: TRBV27; clone size: .; J gene: TRBJ2-2; D gene: .; CDR3 DNA: TGTGCCAGCAGCAGACGCCCAGTAACGAACACCGGGGAGCTGTTTTTT; CDR3 protein: CASSRRPVTNTGELFF
V gene: TRBV29-1; clone size: once; J gene: TRBJ1-2; D gene: TRBD1; CDR3 DNA: TGCAGCGTTGCGGGGACAGCCTCTAACTATGGCTACACCTTC; CDR3 protein: CSVAGTASNYGYTF
V gene: TRBV27; clone size: .; J gene: TRBJ2-3; D gene: .; CDR3 DNA: TGTGCCAGCACCTCCCGGGCCTCGGGATCAACGCAGTATTTT; CDR3 protein: CASTSRASGSTQYF
V gene: TRBV11-2; clone size: .; J gene: TRBJ1-2; D gene: .; CDR3 DNA: TGTGCCAGCAGCTCCCTTCAGGGATTCTATGGCTACACCTTC; CDR3 protein: CASSSLQGFYGYTF
V gene: TRBV7-2; clone size: .; J gene: TRBJ1-3; D gene: .; CDR3 DNA: TGTGCCAGCAGCCCTCAGGTTCGCTCTGGAAACACCATATATTTT; CDR3 protein: CASSPQVRSGNTIYF
V gene: TRBV12-3/TRBV12-4; clone size: .; J gene: TRBJ1-1; D gene: .; CDR3 DNA: TGTGCCAGTGGGGAGGGGGGGCAAACTGAAGCTTTCTTT; CDR3 protein: CASGEGGQTEAFF
V gene: TRBV28; clone size: .; J gene: TRBJ1-5; D gene: .; CDR3 DNA: TGTGCCAGCAGTTTACATCGGCCAAATAGCAATCAGCCCCAGCATTTT; CDR3 protein: CASSLHRPNSNQPQHF
V gene: TRBV6-1; clone size: few; J gene: TRBJ1-2; D gene: .; CDR3 DNA: TGTGCCAGCAGTGAGAAACTATGGGGCTACACCTTC; CDR3 protein: CASSEKLWGYTF
V gene: TRBV18; clone size: .; J gene: TRBJ2-5; D gene: .; CDR3 DNA: TGTGCCAGCTCACGTAGCCAAGAGACCCAGTACTTC; CDR3 protein: CASSRSQETQYF
V gene: TRBV2; clone size: .; J gene: TRBJ2-5; D gene: .; CDR3 DNA: TGTGCCAGCAGCGTTTTGCAAGAGACCCAGTACTTC; CDR3 protein: CASSVLQETQYF
V gene: TRBV5-1; clone size: .; J gene: TRBJ2-2; D gene: .; CDR3 DNA: TGCGCCAGCAGCTTGACTCTAAACACCGGGGAGCTGTTTTTT; CDR3 protein: CASSLTLNTGELFF
V gene: TRBV6-2/TRBV6-3; clone size: .; J gene: TRBJ2-2; D gene: .; CDR3 DNA: TGTGCCAGCAGTTACTCGAGGGGCCCCGGGGAGCTGTTTTTT; CDR3 protein: CASSYSRGPGELFF
V gene: TRBV6-5; clone size: few; J gene: TRBJ1-2; D gene: .; CDR3 DNA: TGTGCCAGCAGTTACTCGAGTAGGGAACGGAGGGGCTACACCTTC; CDR3 protein: CASSYSSRERRGYTF
V gene: TRBV18; clone size: .; J gene: TRBJ2-3; D gene: .; CDR3 DNA: TGTGCCAGCTCCAACCGGGGGTCCTCCACAGATACGCAGTATTTT; CDR3 protein: CASSNRGSSTDTQYF
V gene: TRBV11-3; clone size: few; J gene: TRBJ1-1; D gene: TRBD1; CDR3 DNA: TGTGCCAGCAGCTGGACAGGGTACACTGAAGCTTTCTTT; CDR3 protein: CASSWTGYTEAFF
V gene: TRBV6-5; clone size: .; J gene: TRBJ2-3; D gene: .; CDR3 DNA: TGTGCCAGCCCGGTAGCGGAGGGCCCAGATACGCAGTATTTT; CDR3 protein: CASPVAEGPDTQYF
V gene: TRBV7-6; clone size: .; J gene: TRBJ2-2; D gene: TRBD1; CDR3 DNA: TGTGCCAGCAGCAACAGGGGAACCGGGGAGCTGTTTTTT; CDR3 protein: CASSNRGTGELFF
V gene: TRBV5-4; clone size: .; J gene: TRBJ2-2; D gene: TRBD1; CDR3 DNA: TGTGCCACAGGACAGGGGGCTATGCTATTCGCCGGGGAGCTGTTTTTT; CDR3 protein: CATGQGAMLFAGELFF
V gene: TRBV4-3; clone size: .; J gene: TRBJ2-3; D gene: .; CDR3 DNA: TGCGCCAGCAGCCAAGCGCCCCCCTCTGCCACAGATACGCAGTATTTT; CDR3 protein: CASSQAPPSATDTQYF
V gene: TRBV28; clone size: .; J gene: TRBJ1-6; D gene: TRBD1; CDR3 DNA: TGTGCCAGCAGGTCCGCATATGACAGGGCCTCCCTATTGGGCTATAATTCACCCCTCCACTTT; CDR3 protein: CASRSAYDRASLLGYNSPLHF
V gene: TRBV5-4; clone size: .; J gene: TRBJ1-5; D gene: .; CDR3 DNA: TGTGCCAGCAGCCTTGGGGGGTCTCAGCCCCAGCATTTT; CDR3 protein: CASSLGGSQPQHF
V gene: TRBV4-1; clone size: .; J gene: TRBJ1-2; D gene: .; CDR3 DNA: TGCGCCAGCAGCCAAGGAAACAACCCCTGGGGGCAATATGGCTACACCTTC; CDR3 protein: CASSQGNNPWGQYGYTF
V gene: TRBV15; clone size: .; J gene: TRBJ2-7; D gene: .; CDR3 DNA: TGTGCCACCAGCAGATACCACTCGCGAAGCTACGAGCAGTACTTC; CDR3 protein: CATSRYHSRSYEQYF
V gene: TRBV6-5; clone size: .; J gene: TRBJ2-3; D gene: .; CDR3 DNA: TGTGCCAGCCGAGAACGACGGTACACAGATACGCAGTATTTT; CDR3 protein: CASRERRYTDTQYF
V gene: TRBV7-2; clone size: .; J gene: TRBJ2-7; D gene: .; CDR3 DNA: TGTGCCAGCAGCCCGAACGCTCTAGCATCCGAGCAGTACTTC; CDR3 protein: CASSPNALASEQYF
V gene: TRBV14; clone size: once; J gene: TRBJ2-1; D gene: TRBD1; CDR3 DNA: TGTGCCAGCAGCAAACAGGGGTCTTATCGCGGCAATGAGCAGTTCTTC; CDR3 protein: CASSKQGSYRGNEQFF
V gene: TRBV7-6; clone size: few; J gene: TRBJ1-2; D gene: TRBD1; CDR3 DNA: TGTGCCAGCAGCTTCGGACAGGCTGGCTATGGCTACACCTTC; CDR3 protein: CASSFGQAGYGYTF
V gene: TRBV6-5; clone size: .; J gene: TRBJ1-1; D gene: .; CDR3 DNA: TGTGCCAGCAGTTACTCAGGGGTTACTGAAGCTTTCTTT; CDR3 protein: CASSYSGVTEAFF